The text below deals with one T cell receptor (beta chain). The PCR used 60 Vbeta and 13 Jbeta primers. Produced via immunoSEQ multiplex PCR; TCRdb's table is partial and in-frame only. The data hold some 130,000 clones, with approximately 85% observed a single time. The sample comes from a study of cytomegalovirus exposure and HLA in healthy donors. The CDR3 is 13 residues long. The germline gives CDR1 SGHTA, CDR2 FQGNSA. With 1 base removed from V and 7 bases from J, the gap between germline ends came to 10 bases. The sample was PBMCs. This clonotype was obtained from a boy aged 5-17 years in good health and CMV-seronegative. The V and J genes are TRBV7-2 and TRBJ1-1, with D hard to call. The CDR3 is CASSLESAVEAFF. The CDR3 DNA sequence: TGTGCCAGCAGCTTAGAATCCGCAGTTGAAGCTTTCTTT.